The next 26 T cell receptor beta chains were all read from a single sample in a study of CD8+CD57+ T cells in acquired aplastic anemia. Genomic DNA was employed as the template in profiling TCR beta VDJ and CDR3. MiXCR was run by TCRdb on the reads, yielding one entry per CDR3 protein. The sample shows some 410,000 distinct CDR3 sequences, about two thirds of them seen only once. The sample consisted of sorted CD4+, CD8+, or CD8+CD57+ T cells (not recorded which) from PBMCs. The source is a human donor in good health, serving as a control.

At least ten counts were recorded for this clonotype. The chain joins TRBV7-2 to TRBJ1-5; D is possibly TRBD1 (6 bases). V lost 3 bases, J lost 5 bases, and 11 bases lay in between. This CDR3 spans 14 amino acids. The germline gives CDR1 SGHTA, CDR2 FQGNSA. The CDR3: CASSFRGKDQPQHF. The CDR3 bases are TGTGCCAGCAGCTTTAGGGGGAAGGATCAGCCCCAGCATTTT.

The rearrangement links TRBV7-8 to TRBJ2-7; no firm D call. Trimming cost V 0 bases and J 2 bases, with 20 bases left between them. CDR1 SGHVS and CDR2 FQNEAQ come from the germline V gene. The CDR3 extends over 18 amino acids. CDR3 sequence (DNA): TGTGCCAGCAGCTTAGCGGCAGGCCAGGACGGCTATACCTACGAGCAGTACTTC. Its translation: CASSLAAGQDGYTYEQYF.

On this clonotype: Because the CDR3 is missing its conserved closing phenylalanine or tryptophan, this is likely a read error. The genes are TRBV7-2 and TRBJ1-5; TRBD1 is a possible D gene (5 bases). From germline, CDR1 is SGHTA and CDR2 FQGNSA. There are 12 residues in the CDR3. V was shortened by 9 bases and J by 6 bases, with 12 bases between the two germline ends. The CDR3 DNA sequence: TGTGCCAGTAGGGGTGGGGGTCAGCCCCAGCATAAA. Translation: CASRGGGQPQHK.

The rearrangement links TRBV9 to TRBJ2-5, with D possibly matching TRBD1 (5 bases). Per the germline V gene, CDR1 is SGDLS and CDR2 is YYNGEE. V dropped 4 bases and J dropped 6 bases, with 25 bases sitting between them. The CDR3 is 17 residues long. CDR3 sequence reads: CASSLKQVESRHKTQYF. CDR3 sequence (DNA): TGTGCCAGCAGCTTAAAACAGGTGGAGTCCCGACACAAGACCCAGTACTTC.

With regard to this clonotype: At one end, the junction sequence differs from germline, possibly due to a read error. This chain connects TRBV7-2 to TRBJ1-2, with 9 nucleotides matching TRBD1. Germline V gene lookup returns CDR1 SGHTA and CDR2 FQGNSA. This CDR3 region has 17 residues. DNA of the CDR3: TGCGCCAGCAGTTTTGCGGCCGGGACAGGGATGGTGTATGGCTACACCTTC. Protein: CASSFAAGTGMVYGYTF.

This clonotype has at least ten counts. The chain carries TRBV2 and TRBJ2-2; 9 nucleotides align to TRBD1. Germline CDR1 and CDR2: SNHLY and FYNNEI. V was pared by 5 bases and J by 6 bases, with 7 bases of the junction left unmatched. This CDR3 spans 15 amino acids. The CDR3 nucleotides read TGTGCCAGCAGTTGGGACAGGGCATCCCCCGGGGAGCTGTTTTTT. Its protein is CASSWDRASPGELFF. The full variable domain, completed using reference TRBV2 and TRBJ2-2, is EPEVTQTPSHQVTQMGQEVILRCVPISNHLYFYWYRQILGQKVEFLVSFYNNEISEKSEIFDDQFSVERPDGSNFTLKIRSTKLEDSAMYFCASSWDRASPGELFFGEGSRLTVL.

The genes are TRBV12-3 or TRBV12-4 and TRBJ1-2, with TRBD1 matching 11 bases. The V and J ends lost 11 bases and 7 bases, in that order; junction bases with no gene match: 9. The CDR3 runs to 13 residues. Here the CDR3 DNA reads TGTGCCTCGACGGACAGGGGGCGAGGTGGCTACACCTTC. Translating it yields CASTDRGRGGYTF.

As concerns this clonotype: At one boundary the junction diverges from the germline segment, which might be a read error. V and J are TRBV7-2 and TRBJ1-4; D remains ambiguous. The CDR3 runs to 14 residues. Germline V gives CDR1 SGHTA, CDR2 FQGNSA. CDR3: CASSLEVGSSKLGF. The CDR3 DNA follows: TGCGCCAGCAGCTTAGAAGTAGGGAGTTCTAAACTTGGTTTT.

Concerning this clonotype: Germline and junction disagree at one end, which may indicate a read error. The rearrangement uses TRBV7-8 and TRBJ1-6; 7 nucleotides match TRBD1. The CDR3 is 14 amino acids. Germline CDR1 and CDR2: SGHVS and FQNEAQ. The CDR3 reads CASSHGGQNYEQYF. The CDR3 DNA follows: TGTGCCAGCAGCCACGGGGGACAGAATTACGAGCAGTACTTT.

There are many counts of this clonotype. CDR3: CSVVQNYGYTF. The CDR3 region has the DNA TGCAGCGTTGTCCAGAACTATGGCTACACCTTC. This chain joins TRBV29-1 and TRBJ1-2; no clear D gene. From germline, CDR1 is SQVTM and CDR2 ANQGSEA. The CDR3 sequence is 11 residues long. The V and J ends lost 4 bases and 2 bases respectively, with 5 bases between them.

About this clonotype itself: At one boundary the junction diverges from the germline segment, which might be a read error. The J gene is TRBJ1-1, the V gene TRBV7-9; D remains unclear. The CDR3 contains 14 residues. Germline V gene data show CDR1 as SEHNR and CDR2 as FQNEAQ (reference sequence). The chain's CDR3 is CASSLGTSNTADPF. Here the CDR3 DNA reads TGTGCCAGCAGCCTAGGAACCTCAAACACTGCAGACCCCTTT.

Ten or more counts support this clonotype. The chain is built from TRBV19 and TRBJ2-5, with 7 bases identical to TRBD1. This CDR3 is 13 amino acids long. Germline V gene sequence: CDR1 LNHDA, CDR2 SQIVND (reference sequence). J was trimmed by 5 bases and V by 5 bases; bases with no gene match: 5. The CDR3 nucleotides read TGTGCCAGTAGTGAAGACAGGGCGGAGACCCAGTACTTC. Residues: CASSEDRAETQYF.

A remark on this clonotype: One junction end disagrees with the germline gene, perhaps due to a read error. The chain has TRBV29-1 and TRBJ2-3, with 7 bases matching TRBD2. The germline V gene encodes CDR1 SQVTM and CDR2 ANQGSEA. This CDR3 comprises 12 residues. In DNA, the CDR3 is TGCGGCGTGGGGGGGGGGGCAGATACGCAGTATTTT. This translates into CGVGGGADTQYF.

This clonotype has a count of ten or more. This chain uses TRBV11-3 with TRBJ1-3; D uncertain. The V end was cut by 2 bases, the J end by 4 bases, with 18 bases between. Germline assignment: CDR1 SGHNT and CDR2 YENEEA. This CDR3 has 17 amino acids. Here the CDR3 DNA reads TGTGCCAGCAGCTTAATTGCTGGGGAGCTAAAGGGAAACACCATATATTTT. This encodes CASSLIAGELKGNTIYF.

This clonotype was seen ten or more times. The gene calls are TRBV12-3 or TRBV12-4 and TRBJ1-5, with D tentatively TRBD1 (5 bases). This CDR3 has 15 amino acids. V was trimmed by 5 bases and J by 7 bases, leaving 18 bases between them. CDR3 sequence (DNA): TGTGCCAGCAGTCCCCCAGGTTGGGACGAACAGCCCCAGCATTTT. It yields the protein CASSPPGWDEQPQHF.

The chain couples TRBV7-2 to TRBJ1-3; the D is unclear. The germline V gene has CDR1 SGHTA and CDR2 FQGNSA. V was cut by 5 bases and J by 16 bases, with 27 bases left in between. CDR3 length: 15 residues. CDR3 nucleotide sequence: TGTGCCAGCAGCGCGCCAACGTACTATGGCAACACCTTCTATTTT. This sequence encodes CASSAPTYYGNTFYF.

This clonotype was detected many times. The chain carries TRBV5-8 and TRBJ1-2; 8 bases fit TRBD1. This CDR3 is built from 13 residues. Germline loops: CDR1 SGHTS, CDR2 YDEGEE. Trimming at V came to 4 bases and at J to 8 bases, leaving 7 bases not matched to a gene. The CDR3 sequence is CASSLDRVDGYTF. The CDR3 DNA reads TGTGCCAGCAGCCTGGACAGGGTAGACGGCTACACCTTC.

V is TRBV7-2 and J is TRBJ1-1; 10 bases match TRBD1. CDR3 length: 14 amino acids. Germline CDR1 SGHTA, CDR2 FQGNSA. J gave up 6 bases and V 4 bases, and 5 bases lay outside the gene matches. DNA of the CDR3: TGTGCCAGCAGCTCGACAGGGGGCGTCTCTGAAGCTTTCTTT. Its protein product is CASSSTGGVSEAFF.

On this clonotype itself: The CDR3 does not end in the conserved phenylalanine or tryptophan, so this is likely a read error. The limits of the CDR3 on the DNA are not certain, so only TCRdb's listed CDR3 is given. The V and J genes are TRBV3-1 and TRBJ2-5; TRBD1 is the table's D call and was not checked against the DNA. Both ends counted, the CDR3 spans 8 residues. Germline assignment: CDR1 LGHDT and CDR2 YNNKEL (reference sequence). The CDR3: CASSLKRG.

This clonotype has a handful of counts. The chain is built from TRBV10-2 and TRBJ2-7; 9 bases map to TRBD2. The V gene end was trimmed by 7 bases and the J gene end by 3 bases; junction bases not matched to a gene: 7. Per germline, CDR1 WSHSY and CDR2 SAAADI. The CDR3 contains 14 residues. This chain's CDR3 is CASTTPAGGYEQYF. CDR3 DNA: TGCGCCAGCACGACCCCAGCGGGGGGCTACGAGCAGTACTTC.

Concerning this clonotype itself: A junction end diverges from the germline sequence, so it may reflect a read error. The CDR3 nucleotides are TGTGCCAGCAACTTAGGGACAGGTCACCTCACTGAAGCTTTCTTT. As protein: CASNLGTGHLTEAFF. The V gene is TRBV11-2, the J gene TRBJ1-1; 8 bases map to TRBD1. The CDR3 runs 15 residues. CDR1 SGHAT and CDR2 FQNNGV come from the germline V gene.

The chain carries TRBV11-3 and TRBJ2-3; D is ambiguous. Germline lookup yields CDR1 SGHNT and CDR2 YENEEA. Trimming removed 5 bases at V and 2 bases at J, with 17 bases between. The CDR3 sequence is 16 residues long. CDR3 bases: TGTGCCAGCAGCACCGGCGGCGGCCCGCACACAGATACGCAGTATTTT. Translation gives CASSTGGGPHTDTQYF.

Notes on this clonotype: Relative to the germline gene, one junction end is altered; a read error may explain this. The V and J genes are TRBV7-8 and TRBJ2-1; no clear D gene. Germline CDR1 SGHVS, CDR2 FQNEAQ. The CDR3 totals 15 residues. This CDR3 is CASSLARFGPNERFF. CDR3 DNA sequence: TGTGCCAGCAGCTTAGCTCGCTTCGGGCCCAATGAGCGGTTCTTC. Full variable domain (remainder filled in from reference TRBV7-8 and TRBJ2-1): GAGVSQSPRYKVAKRGQDVALRCDPISGHVSLFWYQQALGQGPEFLTYFQNEAQLDKSGLPSDRFFAERPEGSVSTLKIQRTQQEDSAVYLCASSLARFGPNERFFGPGTRLTVL.

The chain is built from TRBV20-1 and TRBJ2-7; no clear D gene. CDR3 length: 14 residues. The germline V gene has CDR1 DFQATT and CDR2 SNEGSKA (reference sequence). Trimming removed 2 bases from V and 5 bases from J, with 16 bases in between. CDR3 region: CSARKKGNEHEQYF. CDR3 DNA sequence: TGCAGTGCTAGAAAGAAGGGCAATGAGCACGAGCAGTACTTC.

For this clonotype: Since the CDR3 does not end with the conserved phenylalanine or tryptophan, this likely comes from a read error. The limits of the CDR3 on the DNA are not certain, so only TCRdb's listed CDR3 is given. The rearrangement joins TRBV19 to TRBJ1-5; the table's D call TRBD1 went unverified against the DNA. Germline assignment: CDR1 LNHDA and CDR2 SQIVND (reference sequence). A total of 14 residues make up the CDR3, ends included. The CDR3 protein is CASTRQGCHPQHYC.

This clonotype occurred a few times. The chain links TRBV10-3 to TRBJ2-3; TRBD2 aligns across 9 bases. This CDR3 is built from 17 residues. Germline loops: CDR1 ENHRY, CDR2 SYGVKD. Unmatched junction bases numbered 8, after V lost 2 bases and J lost 2 bases. This CDR3 reads CAISEGVAGVSTDTQYF. CDR3 in DNA: TGTGCCATCAGTGAGGGGGTAGCGGGGGTCTCCACAGATACGCAGTATTTT.